Presented here are 25 T cell receptor beta chains from one specimen sequenced in a study of blood T cell repertoires in COVID-19. Using immunoSEQ multiplex PCR, the repertoire was profiled, and TCRdb retains in-frame clones only, with some absent. Of hundreds of thousands of clones in the sample, about 87% are singletons; the top ten hold approximately 7.8%. Sequencing was done on a sample of peripheral blood. Receptors originate from a woman aged 50 to 60 who had recovered from COVID-19.

This chain connects TRBV18 to TRBJ1-2; no reliable D call. Germline CDR1 and CDR2: KGHSH and LQKENI. The CDR3 consists of 12 residues. Trimming pared 0 bases from V and 7 bases from J, leaving 6 bases between. The CDR3 nucleotides are TGTGCCAGCTCACCACCAGGAGGTGGCTACACCTTC. It encodes CASSPPGGGYTF.

The chain joins TRBV7-9 to TRBJ2-5; TRBD1 might be the D (6 bases). Germline assignment: CDR1 SEHNR and CDR2 FQNEAQ (reference sequence). The CDR3 loop spans 16 amino acids. Trimming removed 4 bases from V and 0 bases from J, with 15 bases in between. DNA for the CDR3: TGTGCCAGCAGCTCCGCCTGGGACACGAACCAAGAGACCCAGTACTTC. Protein product: CASSSAWDTNQETQYF.

V gene TRBV6-5 combines with J gene TRBJ1-2; D unresolved. CDR3 length equals 11 residues. V shed 6 bases and J shed 8 bases, with 10 bases lying between them. The germline V gene has CDR1 MNHEY and CDR2 SVGAGI. In nucleotides, the CDR3 is TGTGCCAGCAGGGCAGGCTGGGGCTACACCTTC. Residues: CASRAGWGYTF.

This sequence joins TRBV7-3 and TRBJ2-2, with TRBD1 identical over 8 bases. The CDR3 runs to 16 residues. V lost 3 bases to trimming and J lost 4 bases; unmatched junction nucleotides: 7. The germline CDR1 and CDR2 sequences are SGHTA and FQGTGA. In nucleotides, the CDR3 is TGTGCCAGCAGCTTCTCCGGACAGGGCAGCACCGGGGAGCTGTTTTTT. Protein sequence: CASSFSGQGSTGELFF.

The rearrangement uses TRBV6-2 or TRBV6-3 and TRBJ2-1, with D perhaps matching TRBD1 (6 bases). The germline V and J ends were trimmed by 6 bases and 4 bases, with 13 bases remaining between them. The CDR3 runs 14 residues. Germline V gene lookup returns CDR1 MNHEY and CDR2 SVGEGT. The DNA of the CDR3 is TGTGCCAGCAGCCTCCCGGACAGATACAATGAGCAGTTCTTC. Translating gives CASSLPDRYNEQFF.

The V gene is TRBV19, the J gene TRBJ2-3; 7 nucleotides match TRBD1. The CDR3 totals 16 residues. The junction had 10 bases not matched to a gene; V was cut back by 7 bases and J by 0 bases. In germline, CDR1 is LNHDA, CDR2 SQIVND (reference sequence). CDR3 nucleotide sequence: TGTGCCAGTACGAGACAGGGTAACCCTAGCACAGATACGCAGTATTTT. It specifies CASTRQGNPSTDTQYF.

This clone was picked up one time. The V gene is TRBV6-5, the J gene TRBJ1-2; possible D gene TRBD1, 6 bases. V dropped 0 bases and J dropped 7 bases, with 12 bases sitting between them. This CDR3 is built from 14 residues. The germline CDR1 and CDR2 sequences are MNHEY and SVGAGI. The CDR3 here is CASSYSRGGLGYTF. CDR3 nucleotide sequence: TGTGCCAGCAGTTACTCTAGGGGGGGCCTTGGCTACACCTTC.

The chain links TRBV7-9 to TRBJ1-3; the D is unclear. In germline, CDR1 is SEHNR, CDR2 FQNEAQ (reference sequence). The CDR3 has 16 residues. V gave up 2 bases and J gave up 0 bases, with 11 bases separating them. CDR3 DNA sequence: TGTGCCAGCAGCTTATCCGGACTGAGCTCTGGAAACACCATATATTTT. This gives the protein CASSLSGLSSGNTIYF.

The V and J genes are TRBV11-2 and TRBJ1-2, with D possibly matching TRBD1 (5 bases). The CDR3 length is 14 residues. Trimming pared 0 bases from V and 7 bases from J, leaving 12 bases between. Germline V CDR1 and CDR2: SGHAT, FQNNGV. The CDR3 loop is CASSLDRQGFGYTF. The CDR3 DNA sequence: TGTGCCAGCAGCTTAGATCGGCAGGGCTTTGGCTACACCTTC.

This rearrangement joins TRBV25-1 to TRBJ2-7, with 9 bases lining up with TRBD1. CDR1 and CDR2 from the germline V gene are MGHDK and SYGVNS. CDR3 length: 16 amino acids. J lost 4 bases, V lost 2 bases, and 9 bases had no gene match. In DNA, the CDR3 is TGTGCCAGCAGTGAAACCGGGACAGGGATAATGTACGAGCAGTACTTC. Its translation: CASSETGTGIMYEQYF.

The chain uses TRBV27 and TRBJ2-4; 9 bases fit TRBD1. Germline V gene sequence: CDR1 MNHEY, CDR2 SMNVEV (reference sequence). Losses at the gene ends were 5 bases for V and 8 bases for J; bases not matched to a gene: 7. The CDR3 length is 14 residues. The CDR3 bases are TGTGCCAGCAGTCCCACCGACAGGGGGGACATTCAGTACTTC. This gives the protein CASSPTDRGDIQYF.

The rearrangement links TRBV2 to TRBJ1-6; D gene ambiguous. From germline, CDR1 is SNHLY and CDR2 FYNNEI. Between the trimmed V and J ends, which lost 6 bases and 5 bases, there was a span of 11 bases. This CDR3 is built from 14 residues. This CDR3 reads CASSPGVNNSPLHF. The CDR3 region has the DNA TGTGCCAGCAGCCCCGGGGTAAATAATTCACCCCTCCACTTT. Full variable domain (missing parts from reference TRBV2 and TRBJ1-6): EPEVTQTPSHQVTQMGQEVILRCVPISNHLYFYWYRQILGQKVEFLVSFYNNEISEKSEIFDDQFSVERPDGSNFTLKIRSTKLEDSAMYFCASSPGVNNSPLHFGNGTRLTVT.

Notes on this clone: Other DNA variants within this sample encode the same CDR3. The CDR3 DNA is TGCGCCAGCAGCTTGACTGGTAGCTCCTACAATGAGCAGTTCTTC. It encodes CASSLTGSSYNEQFF. The chain employs TRBV5-1 and TRBJ2-1; D call uncertain. Germline-derived CDR1 and CDR2 are SGHRS and YFSETQ. Trimming stripped 1 base from V and 0 bases from J, with 8 bases between. CDR3 length equals 15 residues.

The count of this clone is one. The chain combines TRBV6-5 with TRBJ2-1; D may be TRBD2 (6 bases). Per the germline V gene, CDR1 is MNHEY and CDR2 is SVGAGI. The CDR3 contains 14 residues. V was shortened by 6 bases and J by 5 bases, with 14 bases between the two germline ends. The CDR3 loop is CASRRGGGDNEQFF. The CDR3 DNA is TGTGCCAGCAGGCGGGGTGGAGGTGACAATGAGCAGTTCTTC.

The chain uses TRBV28 and TRBJ1-2; D is unresolved. CDR3 size: 15 residues. The V gene lost 5 bases and the J gene lost 4 bases, with 17 bases spanning the gap. Germline V gene lookup returns CDR1 MDHEN and CDR2 SYDVKM. The CDR3 loop is CASSNAAAGSYGYTF. The CDR3 DNA reads as TGTGCCAGCAGTAATGCGGCGGCGGGAAGCTATGGCTACACCTTC.

The chain joins TRBV27 to TRBJ2-7; TRBD1 agrees at 9 bases. The CDR3 totals 14 residues. Germline values: CDR1 MNHEY, CDR2 SMNVEV (reference sequence). V was clipped by 8 bases and J by 6 bases; unmatched bases: 11. The CDR3 DNA follows: TGTGCCAGCCGAACCGGGACAGGGTTTCTCGAGCAGTACTTC. It specifies CASRTGTGFLEQYF.

The chain links TRBV19 to TRBJ1-1, with 7 bases identical to TRBD1. Losses at the gene ends were 4 bases for V and 5 bases for J; bases not matched to a gene: 10. CDR1 LNHDA and CDR2 SQIVND come from the germline V gene (reference sequence). The CDR3 spans 15 residues. For the CDR3, the DNA is TGTGCCAGTAGTACCCGGGACAGCCGAACAACTGAAGCTTTCTTT. It codes for CASSTRDSRTTEAFF.

The chain carries TRBV4-3 and TRBJ1-4; D is unresolved. Deletions cut 0 bases from V and 0 bases from J, with 8 bases between. CDR1 is LGHNA and CDR2 is YSLEER in the germline V gene. There are 16 residues in the CDR3. The CDR3 protein is CASSQDWAPTNEKLFF. The DNA for the CDR3 is TGCGCCAGCAGCCAAGATTGGGCGCCAACTAATGAAAAACTGTTTTTT.

Remarks on this clone: The sample holds other DNA sequences that translate to the same CDR3. V and J are TRBV5-4 and TRBJ2-7; D not certain. The germline V gene has CDR1 SGHNT and CDR2 YYREEE (reference sequence). The length of the CDR3 is 12 residues. V lost 2 bases and J 0 bases, leaving 3 bases between the germline ends. The CDR3 here is CASSFSSYEQYF. The CDR3 DNA sequence: TGTGCCAGCAGCTTTAGCTCCTACGAGCAGTACTTC. The full variable domain, its missing parts supplied by reference TRBV5-4 and TRBJ2-7, is ETGVTQSPTHLIKTRGQQVTLRCSSQSGHNTVSWYQQALGQGPQFIFQYYREEENGRGNFPPRFSGLQFPNYSSELNVNALELDDSALYLCASSFSSYEQYFGPGTRLTVT.

This chain connects TRBV28 to TRBJ1-1; D not resolved. The CDR3 has 11 amino acids. The V and J ends lost 8 bases and 6 bases respectively, with 10 bases between them. CDR1 is MDHEN and CDR2 is SYDVKM in the germline V gene. CDR3 nucleotides: TGTGCCAGCCTCTACTTCTCTGAAGCTTTCTTT. The encoded protein is CASLYFSEAFF.

The rearrangement links TRBV7-9 to TRBJ1-1; D remains unclear. This CDR3 is built from 15 residues. Germline V lookup: CDR1 SEHNR, CDR2 FQNEAQ (reference sequence). With 2 bases removed from V and 8 bases from J, the gap between germline ends came to 18 bases. The CDR3 DNA follows: TGTGCCAGCAGCTTACCACGACACCTCGGGAACGAAGCTTTCTTT. Amino acids: CASSLPRHLGNEAFF.

This chain links TRBV6-5 with TRBJ2-2; a weak D match, TRBD1 (6 bases). V was shortened by 6 bases and J by 4 bases, with 12 bases between the two germline ends. There are 14 residues in the CDR3. From germline, CDR1 is MNHEY and CDR2 SVGAGI. The CDR3 coding sequence is TGTGCCAGCAGACAGGGAACAAGCACCGGGGAGCTGTTTTTT. Protein sequence: CASRQGTSTGELFF.

This chain uses TRBV28 with TRBJ2-7, with no clear D. CDR3 size: 13 residues. The germline V gene encodes CDR1 MDHEN and CDR2 SYDVKM. V was shortened by 5 bases and J by 0 bases, with 8 bases between the two germline ends. The CDR3 reads CASSPASSYEQYF. CDR3 coding DNA: TGTGCCAGCAGTCCGGCTAGCTCCTACGAGCAGTACTTC.

The chain employs TRBV28 and TRBJ1-3, with D hard to call. From germline, CDR1 is MDHEN and CDR2 SYDVKM. V lost 6 bases and J lost 4, with 7 bases in between. The CDR3 length is 12 residues. This CDR3 is CASRRLGNTIYF. In DNA, the CDR3 is TGTGCCAGCAGGCGCCTGGGAAACACCATATATTTT.

This clone has just a few counts. This chain joins TRBV13 and TRBJ1-1; D gene uncertain. The CDR3 is 14 amino acids. Germline lookup yields CDR1 PRHDT and CDR2 FYEKMQ (reference sequence). Trimming took 0 bases from V and 2 from J, leaving 7 bases between them. DNA of the CDR3: TGTGCCAGCAGCTTAGGTCAGATTAACACTGAAGCTTTCTTT. Its translation is CASSLGQINTEAFF.